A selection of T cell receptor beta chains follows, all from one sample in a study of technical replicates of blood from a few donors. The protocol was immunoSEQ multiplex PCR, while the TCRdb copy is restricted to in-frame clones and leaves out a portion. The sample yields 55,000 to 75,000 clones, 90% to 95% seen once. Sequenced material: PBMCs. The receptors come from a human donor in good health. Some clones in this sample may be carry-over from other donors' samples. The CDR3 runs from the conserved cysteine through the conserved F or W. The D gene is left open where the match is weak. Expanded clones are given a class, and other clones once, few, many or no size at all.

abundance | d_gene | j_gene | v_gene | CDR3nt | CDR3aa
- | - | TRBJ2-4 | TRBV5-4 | TGTGCCAGCACCAGGGGAGATCAAAACATTCAGTACTTC | CASTRGDQNIQYF
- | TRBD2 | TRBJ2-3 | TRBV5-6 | TGTGCCAGCAGCCGAGGGCGCGGGGGGAGCCGGAATACGCAGTATTTT | CASSRGRGGSRNTQYF
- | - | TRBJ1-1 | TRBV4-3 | TGCGCCAGCAGCCAAGATCAATCAGAGAACACTGAAGCTTTCTTT | CASSQDQSENTEAFF
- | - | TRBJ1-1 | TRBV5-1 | TGCGCCAGCAGCCCCCGGGGGGGAACTGAAGCTTTCTTT | CASSPRGGTEAFF
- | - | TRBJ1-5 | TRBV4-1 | TGCGCCAGCAGTCCTTTCCCTGGGACAAATCAGCCCCAGCATTTT | CASSPFPGTNQPQHF
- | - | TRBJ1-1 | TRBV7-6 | TGTGCCAGCAGCCTCGGGGAAAACACTGAAGCTTTCTTT | CASSLGENTEAFF
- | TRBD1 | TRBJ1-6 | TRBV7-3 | TGTGCCAGCAGCTTGACAGGGGGTTATAATTCACCCCTCCACTTT | CASSLTGGYNSPLHF
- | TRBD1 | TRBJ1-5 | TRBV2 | TGTGCCAGCAGTGGACAGGGAATGAGGCAGCCCCAGCATTTT | CASSGQGMRQPQHF
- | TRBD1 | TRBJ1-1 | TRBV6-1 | TGTGCCAGCAGTGGTCCCGGGACAGGGACCGGCACTGAAGCTTTCTTT | CASSGPGTGTGTEAFF
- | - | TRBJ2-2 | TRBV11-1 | TGTGCCAGCAGCTTAGTATGGCCCCGGGGGACCGGGGAGCTGTTTTTT | CASSLVWPRGTGELFF
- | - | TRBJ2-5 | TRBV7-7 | TGTGCCAGCAGCTTAGCAATGGGGGGCCAAGAGACCCAGTACTTC | CASSLAMGGQETQYF
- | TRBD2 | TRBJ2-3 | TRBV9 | TGTGCCAGCAGCGTAGGGGGAGCGGGAGAGCAGTATTTT | CASSVGGAGEQYF
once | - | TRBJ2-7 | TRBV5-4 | TGTGCCAGCAGCGTAATAGGGGCCTCCTACGAGCAGTACTTC | CASSVIGASYEQYF
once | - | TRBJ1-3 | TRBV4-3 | TGCGCCAGCAGCCACGAGGGGGCTGGAAACACCATATATTTT | CASSHEGAGNTIYF
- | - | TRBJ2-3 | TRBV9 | TGTGCCAGCAGCGTATCCCCCGTTACAGATACGCAGTATTTT | CASSVSPVTDTQYF
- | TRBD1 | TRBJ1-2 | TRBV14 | TGTGCCAGCAGCACTAGGACAGGGGGCTACACCTTC | CASSTRTGGYTF
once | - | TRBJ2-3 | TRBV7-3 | TGTGCCAGCAGCTTCCCTCCGCAGGGGCAGGATACGCAGTATTTT | CASSFPPQGQDTQYF
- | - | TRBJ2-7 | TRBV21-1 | TGTGCCAGCAGCAAGGGACTAGCGGGGACCTACGAGCAGTACTTC | CASSKGLAGTYEQYF
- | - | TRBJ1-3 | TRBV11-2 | TGTGCCAGCAGCTTCACAGGGACGGGAAACACCATATATTTT | CASSFTGTGNTIYF
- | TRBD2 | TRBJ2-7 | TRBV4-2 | TGTGCCAGCAGCCAAGTTGGTCCCGGCGGGAGGGCCTCCGAGCAGTACTTC | CASSQVGPGGRASEQYF
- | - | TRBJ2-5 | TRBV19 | TGTGCCAGTAGTCAGGCCGGGGGAGAGACCCAGTACTTC | CASSQAGGETQYF
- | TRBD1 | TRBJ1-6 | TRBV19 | TGTGCCAGTAGTTTGGGACAGCAAAATTCACCCCTCCACTTT | CASSLGQQNSPLHF
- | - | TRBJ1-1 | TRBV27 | TGTGCCAGCAGTTTACAGGGACACGGGCGAGCTTTCTTT | CASSLQGHGRAFF
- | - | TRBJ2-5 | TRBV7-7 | TGTGCCAGCAGCTCCGTGGAAGGGAGCTCGGGGACCCAGTACTTC | CASSSVEGSSGTQYF
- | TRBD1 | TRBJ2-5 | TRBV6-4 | TGTGCCAGCAGCGACCCAGGGGGCCCAGCAGGCAACCAAGAGACCCAGTACTTC | CASSDPGGPAGNQETQYF
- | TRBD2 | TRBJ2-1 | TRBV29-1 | TGCAGCGTACCTACCCCTAGCGGGAGGGGAAATGAGCAGTTCTTC | CSVPTPSGRGNEQFF
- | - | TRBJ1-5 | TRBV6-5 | TGTGCCAGCAGTTACTCCCCGGGTCATCAGCCCCAGCATTTT | CASSYSPGHQPQHF
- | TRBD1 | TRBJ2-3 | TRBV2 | TGTGCCAGCAGTGCCAGGGGGTTAGTGACAGATACGCAGTATTTT | CASSARGLVTDTQYF
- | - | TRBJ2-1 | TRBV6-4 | TGTGCCAGCAGTGACTCCGGGACTTTTGGCAATGAGCAGTTCTTC | CASSDSGTFGNEQFF
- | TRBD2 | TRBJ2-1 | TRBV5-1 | TGCGCCTGCCCCCCCCTAGCGGGTTACAATGAGCAGTTCTTC | CACPPLAGYNEQFF
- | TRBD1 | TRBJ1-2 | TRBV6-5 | TGTGCCAGCAGCAGCACCGGGACAGCGAGCTATGGCTACACCTTC | CASSSTGTASYGYTF
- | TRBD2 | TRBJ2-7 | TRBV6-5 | TGTGCCAGCAGTTACCGGGGACTAGCGGGAGACGAGCAGTACTTC | CASSYRGLAGDEQYF
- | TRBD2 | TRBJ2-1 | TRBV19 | TGTGCCAGTAGTATGGGACTAGCGGGGGGGAATGAGCAGTTCTTC | CASSMGLAGGNEQFF
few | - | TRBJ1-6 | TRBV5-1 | TGCGCCAGCAGCTTTGCCGACCCGGGACAAAATTCACCCCTCCACTTT | CASSFADPGQNSPLHF
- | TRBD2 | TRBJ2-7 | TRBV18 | TGTGCCAGCTCGGAACGGACTAGCGGGGGAACATTTTACGAGCAGTACTTC | CASSERTSGGTFYEQYF
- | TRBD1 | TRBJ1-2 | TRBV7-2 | TGTGCCAGCAGCTTAGACAGGGGCAGATATGGCTACACCTTC | CASSLDRGRYGYTF
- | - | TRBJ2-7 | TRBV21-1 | - | CASSPRRVGVAGGSYEQYF
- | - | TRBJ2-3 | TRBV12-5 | TGTGCTAGTGCCAGGGATGGGCGAGTAGATACGCAGTATTTT | CASARDGRVDTQYF
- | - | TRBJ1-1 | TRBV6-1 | TGTGCCAGCAGTGAAGGGCGGGCTGAAGCTTTCTTT | CASSEGRAEAFF
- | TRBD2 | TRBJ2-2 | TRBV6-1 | TGTGCCATGGAGCGGGACTCCTTCTCTAGCGGGGAGCTGTTTTTT | CAMERDSFSSGELFF
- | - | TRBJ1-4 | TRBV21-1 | TGTGCCAGCAGCTTGACACGGAAAGGAAAACTGTTTTTT | CASSLTRKGKLFF
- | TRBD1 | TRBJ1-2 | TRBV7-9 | TGTGCCAGCAGCTTAGTACCAGGGGGGAACTATGGCTACACCTTC | CASSLVPGGNYGYTF
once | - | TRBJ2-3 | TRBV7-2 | TGTGCCAGCAGCTTAAAGGGGGATATGCAGTATTTT | CASSLKGDMQYF
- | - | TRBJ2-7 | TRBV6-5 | TGTGCCAGCAGCTCACCCCGGGGGAGGCTTTACGAGCAGTACTTC | CASSSPRGRLYEQYF
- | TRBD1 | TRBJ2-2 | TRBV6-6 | TGTGCCAGCAGCCACGACAGGGGGCGTAACGGGGAGCTGTTTTTT | CASSHDRGRNGELFF
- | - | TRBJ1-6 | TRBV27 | TGTGCCAGCAGTTTGGTAGGGGCGGTAGGGTCACCCCTCCACTTT | CASSLVGAVGSPLHF
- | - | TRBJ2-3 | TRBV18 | TGTGCCAGCTCACCACCGAACCGGGGCACAGATACGCAGTATTTT | CASSPPNRGTDTQYF
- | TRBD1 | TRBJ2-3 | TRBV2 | TGTGCCAGCAGGAAACAGGGGGCGCAGTCAGATACGCAGTATTTT | CASRKQGAQSDTQYF
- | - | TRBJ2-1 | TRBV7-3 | TGTGCCAGCAGCTCCGCTACCTCTGACAGGAATGAGCAGTTCTTC | CASSSATSDRNEQFF
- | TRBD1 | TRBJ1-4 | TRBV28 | TGTGCCAGCAGTTCCCGGGACAGTGGTGAAAAACTGTTTTTT | CASSSRDSGEKLFF
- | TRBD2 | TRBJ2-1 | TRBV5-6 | TGTGCCAGCAGCGAGGGACTAGCGGGGGCGAGCTACAATGAGCAGTTCTTC | CASSEGLAGASYNEQFF
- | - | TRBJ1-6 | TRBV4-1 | TGCGCCAGCAGCCCGGGATGGGGGGAATCACCCCTCCACTTT | CASSPGWGESPLHF